A single T cell receptor beta chain is shown here with its context. Its antigen is not identified. CDR3 size: 15 residues. CDR1 MNHNS and CDR2 SASEGT come from the germline V gene. The ends were cut back, 3 bases at V and 7 bases at J, with 13 bases in the middle. Repertoires were generated with immunoSEQ multiplex PCR, while TCRdb's copy carries only in-frame clones and drops some. Of more than 20,000 clones listed, over 85% are singletons. This entry comes from a study of T cell repertoires and Cas9 in healthy adults. Study-level information: SpCas9-reactive CD4 and CD8 T cells were characterized for potency, cytotoxicity and lineage. Study-level points and caveats: SpCas9-reactive regulatory T cells reportedly mitigated SpCas9-reactive effector T cells in vitro.

The receptor comes from a human donor in good health. Sample: CD4+ effector T cells (CD127+, CD25-, CD137-, CD154-) from PBMCs; culture status not recorded. The gene calls are TRBV6-1 and TRBJ1-6; D is ambiguous. For the CDR3, the DNA is TGTGCCAGCAGTGACGGTTTGGGTGACAATTCACCCCTCCACTTT. Protein: CASSDGLGDNSPLHF.